This T cell receptor beta chain is drawn from a study of blood T cell repertoires in COVID-19. The wider study: Whether acute or convalescent, the COVID-19 samples came from the United States, Italy and Spain. The cDNA or gDNA used as material had been derived from T cells, B-cell-depleted T cells, or PBMCs.

This CDR3 is 14 amino acids long. CDR1 is SEHNR and CDR2 is FQNEAQ in the germline V gene (reference sequence). V was cut by 5 bases and J by 7 bases, with 18 bases left in between. As originally analysed: Reference gene primer amplification gave nucleated cell count estimates. TCRdb keeps only in-frame clones here, not all; method: immunoSEQ multiplex PCR. For V, J and clone size, that table is used; D and trimming come from the DNA. The profile covers approximately 500,000 clones, with approximately 83% appearing a single time and about 3.2% taken by the ten largest. The source material was peripheral blood. The receptor was isolated from a human donor in a cohort sampled during active COVID-19. The rearrangement uses TRBV7-9 and TRBJ2-7, with D maybe TRBD1 (7 bases). CDR3 nucleotide sequence: TGTGCCAGCAGCATAAACAGGGGCGGGGAGGAGCAGTACTTC. Translating gives CASSINRGGEEQYF.